These 20 T cell receptor beta chains originate from one sample sequenced in a study of T cell repertoires in cytomegalovirus infection. TCRdb reprocessed the reads via MiXCR and lists one record per CDR3 protein. The sample has more than 150,000 distinct CDR3 sequences; about 20% are singletons. The sample comprised PBMCs. All receptors derive from a human donor in good health (CMV status not recorded). Some clones in this sample may be carry-over from other donors' samples.

The J gene is TRBJ1-5, the V gene TRBV5-1, with a weak D call TRBD1 (6 bases). The CDR3 length is 14 residues. CDR1 is SGHRS and CDR2 is YFSETQ in the germline V gene. V gave up 1 base and J gave up 7 bases, with 12 bases separating them. DNA for the CDR3: TGCGCCAGCAGCTTGTCAGGGGAAGGACAGCCCCAGCATTTT. Translated, it gives CASSLSGEGQPQHF. Drawing the rest from reference TRBV5-1 and TRBJ1-5, the complete variable domain is KAGVTQTPRYLIKTRGQQVTLSCSPISGHRSVSWYQQTPGQGLQFLFEYFSETQRNKGNFPGRFSGRQFSNSRSEMNVSTLELGDSALYLCASSLSGEGQPQHFGDGTRLSIL.

This clonotype occurred many times. This chain joins TRBV7-6 and TRBJ2-1; perhaps D is TRBD1 or TRBD2 (5 bases each). The CDR3 totals 13 residues. CDR1 is SGHVS and CDR2 is FNYEAQ in the germline V gene. V lost 1 base, J lost 10 bases, and 11 bases lay in between. CDR3 DNA sequence: TGTGCCAGCAGCTTAGTTCAGGGAGACGAGCAGTTCTTC. It is translated as CASSLVQGDEQFF.

This clonotype came up a few times. The chain joins TRBV7-2 to TRBJ2-2; 9 bases line up with TRBD1. The germline V gene encodes CDR1 SGHTA and CDR2 FQGNSA. The CDR3 has 15 amino acids. V trimming: 5 bases; J trimming: 4 bases; junction bases outside the gene matches: 5. The DNA of the CDR3 is TGTGCCAGCAGCCCTGGGACAGGGATCACCGGGGAGCTGTTTTTT. Translation: CASSPGTGITGELFF.

The genes are TRBV5-1 and TRBJ1-6; TRBD1 matches at 9 bases. In germline, CDR1 is SGHRS, CDR2 YFSETQ. V lost 4 bases and J lost 7; bases outside the gene matches: 9. This CDR3 comprises 16 residues. The CDR3 region is CASSQGTGTGNSPLHF. The CDR3 nucleotides are TGCGCCAGCAGCCAGGGTACCGGGACAGGGAATTCACCCCTCCACTTT.

This chain uses TRBV19 with TRBJ1-2; D not resolved. Trimming took off 6 bases at V and 8 bases at J, with 25 bases between the two ends. Germline CDR1 is LNHDA and CDR2 is SQIVND (reference sequence). The CDR3 length is 16 residues. CDR3 sequence reads: CASRPSVERTARGYTF. The CDR3 nucleotides read TGTGCCAGTAGACCTTCCGTCGAACGTACCGCTCGGGGCTACACCTTC. The variable domain in full, with the rest retrieved from reference TRBV19 and TRBJ1-2, is DGGITQSPKYLFRKEGQNVTLSCEQNLNHDAMYWYRQDPGQGLRLIYYSQIVNDFQKGDIAEGYSVSREKKESFPLTVTSAQKNPTAFYLCASRPSVERTARGYTFGSGTRLTVV.

The chain combines TRBV7-3 with TRBJ1-2; 7 bases agree with TRBD1. CDR3 size: 15 residues. CDR1 is SGHTA, CDR2 FQGTGA, per germline. V lost 4 bases, J lost 4 bases, and 9 bases stayed unmatched. CDR3: CASSSQGGQVYGYTF. CDR3 DNA sequence: TGTGCCAGCAGCTCTCAGGGGGGGCAAGTCTATGGCTACACCTTC. Supplemented by reference TRBV7-3 and TRBJ1-2, the full variable domain reads GAGVSQTPSNKVTEKGKYVELRCDPISGHTALYWYRQSLGQGPEFLIYFQGTGAADDSGLPNDRFFAVRPEGSVSTLKIQRTERGDSAVYLCASSSQGGQVYGYTFGSGTRLTVV.

This clonotype was recorded at least ten times. The CDR3 protein is CASSLGGADGYTF. Here the CDR3 DNA reads TGTGCCAGCAGCCTGGGGGGGGCTGATGGCTACACCTTC. V usage is TRBV12-3 or TRBV12-4 and J usage is TRBJ1-2, with TRBD1 as a possible D gene (6 bases). This CDR3 contains 13 residues. Trimming took 6 bases from V and 6 from J, leaving 14 bases between them.

This clonotype was counted ten times or more. The chain links TRBV12-3 or TRBV12-4 to TRBJ1-6; no clear D gene. CDR3 length: 15 amino acids. The ends were cut back, 6 bases at V and 7 bases at J, with 16 bases in the middle. The CDR3 protein is CASSPPAPMNSPLHF. The CDR3 region has the DNA TGTGCCAGCAGCCCTCCCGCCCCAATGAATTCACCCCTCCACTTT.

This clonotype was found once. The rearrangement uses TRBV6-6 and TRBJ1-1; tentative D call: TRBD1 (5 bases). This CDR3 contains 16 residues. Trimming removed 9 bases at V and 4 bases at J, with 24 bases between. Germline-derived CDR1 and CDR2 are MNHNY and SVGAGI (reference sequence). The CDR3 spells CARSESRGPRATEAFF. CDR3 DNA sequence: TGTGCCAGAAGTGAATCTCGAGGACCCAGGGCCACTGAAGCTTTCTTT.

The V call is TRBV6-5, the J call TRBJ2-3; 10 bases are a match to TRBD2. The CDR3 totals 16 residues. The germline CDR1 and CDR2 sequences are MNHEY and SVGAGI. The V and J ends lost 2 bases and 4 bases, in that order; junction bases with no gene match: 6. CDR3 nucleotide sequence: TGTGCCAGCAGTTACGCGGCTAGCGGGAGCTCAGATACGCAGTATTTT. It yields the protein CASSYAASGSSDTQYF.

CDR3 protein: CASRLGGIEKLFF. The CDR3 DNA sequence: TGTGCCAGCAGACTAGGGGGCATTGAAAAACTGTTTTTT. The chain couples TRBV3-1 to TRBJ1-4; 7 bases are shared with TRBD1. The CDR3 length is 13 residues. The germline V gene encodes CDR1 LGHDT and CDR2 YNNKEL (reference sequence). Trimming cost V 6 bases and J 7 bases; bases outside gene matches: 5.

The chain is built from TRBV2 and TRBJ1-4, with D unclear. Trimming took off 4 bases at V and 8 bases at J, with 8 bases between the two ends. The germline CDR1 and CDR2 sequences are SNHLY and FYNNEI. The CDR3 has 12 residues. CDR3 coding DNA: TGTGCCAGCAGTGTCGTGGGGGAAAAACTGTTTTTT. Translating gives CASSVVGEKLFF.

The chain employs TRBV29-1 and TRBJ1-2; possibly TRBD1 for D (5 bases). Trimming took 7 bases from V and 2 from J, leaving 20 bases between them. This CDR3 region has 15 residues. CDR1 is SQVTM, CDR2 ANQGSEA, per germline. CDR3 DNA: TGCAGCGCCGAGACGGGTTTGACAGAAAACTATGGCTACACCTTC. Translated, it gives CSAETGLTENYGYTF.

The rearrangement uses TRBV2 and TRBJ2-3, with 11 bases fitting TRBD2. J gave up 0 bases and V 7 bases, and 9 bases lay outside the gene matches. This CDR3 comprises 17 residues. The germline CDR1 and CDR2 sequences are SNHLY and FYNNEI. This CDR3 reads CASTPLAGDGSTDTQYF. Written as DNA, the CDR3 is TGTGCCAGCACCCCACTAGCGGGAGATGGGAGCACAGATACGCAGTATTTT.

This clonotype came up a few times. The chain carries TRBV5-1 and TRBJ2-1; 12 nucleotides match TRBD2. The junction had 8 bases not matched to a gene; V was cut back by 3 bases and J by 4 bases. Germline V gene lookup returns CDR1 SGHRS and CDR2 YFSETQ. This CDR3 is built from 17 residues. The DNA of the CDR3 is TGCGCCAGCAGCTGGGGCTTACTAGCGGGAGGATACAATGAGCAGTTCTTC. Its translation: CASSWGLLAGGYNEQFF.

This clonotype was seen a handful of times. This sequence joins TRBV10-3 and TRBJ1-1, with 9 positions matching TRBD1. The CDR3 totals 15 residues. Germline CDR1 and CDR2: ENHRY and SYGVKD. V dropped 4 bases and J dropped 1; count of bases not matched to a gene: 4. The CDR3: CAISGRDRANTEAFF. The CDR3 DNA is TGTGCCATCAGTGGCCGGGACAGGGCGAACACTGAAGCTTTCTTT.

This rearrangement joins TRBV4-1 to TRBJ2-3; TRBD2 is a possible D gene (6 bases). The CDR3 covers 12 residues. The germline gives CDR1 MGHRA, CDR2 YSYEKL. V was shortened by 5 bases and J by 10 bases, with 13 bases between the two germline ends. CDR3 DNA: TGCGCCAGCAGCGACCGGGACTTGGCGCAGTATTTT. Protein product: CASSDRDLAQYF.

This clonotype was recorded a few times. The chain is built from TRBV30 and TRBJ2-5; D is possibly TRBD1 (5 bases). Germline values: CDR1 GTSNPN, CDR2 SVGIG (reference sequence). The CDR3 is made up of 15 amino acids. Trimming stripped 4 bases from V and 4 bases from J, with 19 bases between. The CDR3 sequence is CAWIDPGAGRETQYF. Here the CDR3 DNA reads TGTGCCTGGATAGACCCTGGGGCAGGGCGAGAGACCCAGTACTTC.

To note about this clonotype: A much bigger clone sits one base away, suggesting this may be a read error. The V and J genes are TRBV7-8 and TRBJ1-1; 8 bases agree with TRBD1. Germline V CDR1 and CDR2: SGHVS, FQNEAQ. CDR3 length equals 17 residues. The CDR3 bases are TGTGCCAGCAGACCTGGGACAGGCGGGTTAAAAGGGACTGTAGCTTTCTTT. It specifies CASRPGTGGLKGTVAFF. Complete variable domain (other parts from reference TRBV7-8 and TRBJ1-1): GAGVSQSPRYKVAKRGQDVALRCDPISGHVSLFWYQQALGQGPEFLTYFQNEAQLDKSGLPSDRFFAERPEGSVSTLKIQRTQQEDSAVYLCASRPGTGGLKGTVAFFGQGTRLTVV.

This clonotype was detected a few times. The chain employs TRBV20-1 and TRBJ2-5; D call uncertain. The CDR3 has 14 amino acids. Germline lookup yields CDR1 DFQATT and CDR2 SNEGSKA (reference sequence). V lost 0 bases and J 7 bases, leaving 15 bases between the germline ends. As DNA, the CDR3 is TGCAGTGCTAGAGATACAAACGGGCTGGGGACCCAGTACTTC. This codes for CSARDTNGLGTQYF.